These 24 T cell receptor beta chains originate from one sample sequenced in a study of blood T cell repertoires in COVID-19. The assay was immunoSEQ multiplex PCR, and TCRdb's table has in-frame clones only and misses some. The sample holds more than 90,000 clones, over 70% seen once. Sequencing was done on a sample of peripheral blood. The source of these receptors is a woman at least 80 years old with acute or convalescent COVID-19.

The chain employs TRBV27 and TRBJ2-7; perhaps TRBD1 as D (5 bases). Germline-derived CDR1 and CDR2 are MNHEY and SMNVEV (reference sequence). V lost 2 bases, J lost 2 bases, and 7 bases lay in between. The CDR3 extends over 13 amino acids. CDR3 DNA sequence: TGTGCCAGCAGTTTACAGGGCCCCTACGAGCAGTACTTC. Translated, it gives CASSLQGPYEQYF.

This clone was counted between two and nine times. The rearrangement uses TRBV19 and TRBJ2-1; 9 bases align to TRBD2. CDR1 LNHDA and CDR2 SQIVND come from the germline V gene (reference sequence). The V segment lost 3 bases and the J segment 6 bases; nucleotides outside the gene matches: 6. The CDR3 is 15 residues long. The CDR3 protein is CASSMLAGGPNEQFF. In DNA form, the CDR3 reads TGTGCCAGTAGTATGTTGGCGGGAGGGCCCAATGAGCAGTTCTTC.

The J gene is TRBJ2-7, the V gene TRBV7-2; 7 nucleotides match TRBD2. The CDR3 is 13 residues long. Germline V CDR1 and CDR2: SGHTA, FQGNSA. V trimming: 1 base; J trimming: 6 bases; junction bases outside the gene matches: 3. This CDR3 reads CASSLGTRGEQYF. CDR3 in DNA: TGTGCCAGCAGCTTAGGGACTAGGGGCGAGCAGTACTTC.

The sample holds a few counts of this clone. The CDR3 DNA reads TGTGCCAGCAGGGCTCCCTCCTACAATGAGCAGTTCTTC. Translated, it gives CASRAPSYNEQFF. The chain uses TRBV12-3 or TRBV12-4 and TRBJ2-1; D gene uncertain. With 6 bases removed from V and 0 bases from J, the gap between germline ends came to 6 bases. The CDR3 consists of 13 residues.

The DNA for the CDR3 is TGTGCCAGCAGTGAACGGCGGAGCGGGGACTATGGCTACACCTTC. Protein sequence: CASSERRSGDYGYTF. The rearrangement links TRBV2 to TRBJ1-2; no clear D gene. CDR3 length equals 15 residues. CDR1 is SNHLY and CDR2 is FYNNEI in the germline V gene. V was pared by 2 bases and J by 3 bases, with 13 bases between. Full variable domain (remainder filled in from reference TRBV2 and TRBJ1-2): EPEVTQTPSHQVTQMGQEVILRCVPISNHLYFYWYRQILGQKVEFLVSFYNNEISEKSEIFDDQFSVERPDGSNFTLKIRSTKLEDSAMYFCASSERRSGDYGYTFGSGTRLTVV.

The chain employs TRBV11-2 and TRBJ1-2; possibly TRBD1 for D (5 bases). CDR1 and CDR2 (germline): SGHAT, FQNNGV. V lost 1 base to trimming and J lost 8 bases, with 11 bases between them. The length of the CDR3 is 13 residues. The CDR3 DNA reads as TGTGCCAGCAGCTTAGCCGGGGGGGGAGGCTACACCTTC. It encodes CASSLAGGGGYTF.

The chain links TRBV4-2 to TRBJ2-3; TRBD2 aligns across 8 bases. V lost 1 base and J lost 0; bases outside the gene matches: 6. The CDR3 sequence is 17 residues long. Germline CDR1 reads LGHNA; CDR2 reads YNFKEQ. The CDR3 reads CASSQGNSGTSTDTQYF. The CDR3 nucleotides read TGTGCCAGCAGCCAAGGGAATAGCGGGACTAGCACAGATACGCAGTATTTT.

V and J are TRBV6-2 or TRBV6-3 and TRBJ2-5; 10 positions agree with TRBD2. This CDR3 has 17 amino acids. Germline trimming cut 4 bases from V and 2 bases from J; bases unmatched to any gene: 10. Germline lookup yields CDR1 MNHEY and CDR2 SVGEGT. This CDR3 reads CASSFWTSGALQETQYF. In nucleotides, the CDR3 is TGTGCCAGCAGTTTCTGGACTAGCGGAGCCCTTCAAGAGACCCAGTACTTC.

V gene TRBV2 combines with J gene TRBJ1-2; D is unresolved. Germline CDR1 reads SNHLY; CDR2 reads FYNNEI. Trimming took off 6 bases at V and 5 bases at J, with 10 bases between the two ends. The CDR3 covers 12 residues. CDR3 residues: CASSPVTYGYTF. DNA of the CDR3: TGTGCCAGCAGCCCTGTTACATATGGCTACACCTTC.

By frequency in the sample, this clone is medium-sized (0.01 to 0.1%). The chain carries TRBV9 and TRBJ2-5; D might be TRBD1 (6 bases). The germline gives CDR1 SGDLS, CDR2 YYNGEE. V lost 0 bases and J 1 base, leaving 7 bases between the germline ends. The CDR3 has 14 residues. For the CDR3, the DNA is TGTGCCAGCAGCGTAGACAGGGCCCAAGAGACCCAGTACTTC. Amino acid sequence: CASSVDRAQETQYF.

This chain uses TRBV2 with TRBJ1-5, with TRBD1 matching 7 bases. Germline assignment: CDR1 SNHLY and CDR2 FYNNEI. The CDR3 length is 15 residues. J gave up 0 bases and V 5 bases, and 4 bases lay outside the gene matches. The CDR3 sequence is CASSRQGFSNQPQHF. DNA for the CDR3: TGTGCCAGCAGTCGACAGGGCTTTAGCAATCAGCCCCAGCATTTT.

In DNA, the CDR3 is TGTGCCAGCAGCCAACATTCAGGGGATCAGGGCTACACCTTC. Protein: CASSQHSGDQGYTF. This chain uses TRBV11-2 with TRBJ1-2; TRBD1 is a possible D gene (6 bases). CDR3 length equals 14 residues. The V end was cut by 5 bases, the J end by 8 bases, with 18 bases between. The germline V gene has CDR1 SGHAT and CDR2 FQNNGV.

The CDR3 reads CASSLKLVSSGANVLTF. CDR3 nucleotide sequence: TGTGCCAGCAGCCTTAAATTAGTAAGCTCTGGGGCCAACGTCCTGACTTTC. The chain is built from TRBV5-8 and TRBJ2-6; no clear D. Germline-derived CDR1 and CDR2 are SGHTS and YDEGEE. V was shortened by 4 bases and J by 0 bases, with 14 bases between the two germline ends. This CDR3 is built from 17 residues.

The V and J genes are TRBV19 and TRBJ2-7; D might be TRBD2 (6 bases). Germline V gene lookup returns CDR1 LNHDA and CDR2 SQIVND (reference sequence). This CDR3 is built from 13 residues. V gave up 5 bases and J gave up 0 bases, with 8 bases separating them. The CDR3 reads CASSRGASYEQYF. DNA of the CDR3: TGTGCCAGTAGTCGCGGGGCCTCCTACGAGCAGTACTTC.

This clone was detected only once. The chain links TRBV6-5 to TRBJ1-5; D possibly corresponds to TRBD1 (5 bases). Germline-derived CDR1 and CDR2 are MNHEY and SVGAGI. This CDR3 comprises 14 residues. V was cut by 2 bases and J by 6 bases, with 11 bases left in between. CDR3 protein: CASSYDSVSQPQHF. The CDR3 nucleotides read TGTGCCAGCAGTTACGACAGTGTAAGTCAGCCCCAGCATTTT.

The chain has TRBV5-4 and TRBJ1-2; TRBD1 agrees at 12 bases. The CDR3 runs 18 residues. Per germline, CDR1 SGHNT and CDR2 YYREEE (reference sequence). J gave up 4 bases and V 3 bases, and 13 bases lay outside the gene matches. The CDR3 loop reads CASSSMGQGASRGYGYTF. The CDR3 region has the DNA TGTGCCAGCAGCTCTATGGGACAGGGGGCCTCTCGGGGCTATGGCTACACCTTC.

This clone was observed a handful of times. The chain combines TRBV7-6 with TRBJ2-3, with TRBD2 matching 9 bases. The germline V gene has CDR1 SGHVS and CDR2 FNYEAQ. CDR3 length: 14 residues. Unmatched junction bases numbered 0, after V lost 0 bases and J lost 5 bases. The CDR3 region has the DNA TGTGCCAGCAGCTTAGCTAGCGGGGGAGATACGCAGTATTTT. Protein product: CASSLASGGDTQYF.

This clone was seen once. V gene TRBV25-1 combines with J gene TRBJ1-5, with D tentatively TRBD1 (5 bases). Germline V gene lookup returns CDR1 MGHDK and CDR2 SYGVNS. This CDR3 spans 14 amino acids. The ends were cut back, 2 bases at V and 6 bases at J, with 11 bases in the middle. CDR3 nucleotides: TGTGCCAGCAGTGAACTCAGGGTCGGTCAGCCCCAGCATTTT. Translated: CASSELRVGQPQHF.

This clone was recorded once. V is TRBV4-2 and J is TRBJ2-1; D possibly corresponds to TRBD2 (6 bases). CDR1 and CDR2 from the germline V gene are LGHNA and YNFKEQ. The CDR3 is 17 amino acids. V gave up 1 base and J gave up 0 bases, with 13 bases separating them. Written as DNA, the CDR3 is TGTGCCAGCAGCCAAGTGGGGACGGGAGCCTCCTACAATGAGCAGTTCTTC. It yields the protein CASSQVGTGASYNEQFF.

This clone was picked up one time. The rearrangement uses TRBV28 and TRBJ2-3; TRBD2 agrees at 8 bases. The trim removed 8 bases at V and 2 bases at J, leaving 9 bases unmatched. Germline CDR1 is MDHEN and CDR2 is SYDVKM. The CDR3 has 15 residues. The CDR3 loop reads CASDRLALSTDTQYF. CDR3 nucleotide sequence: TGTGCCAGCGACAGACTAGCGCTGTCCACAGATACGCAGTATTTT.

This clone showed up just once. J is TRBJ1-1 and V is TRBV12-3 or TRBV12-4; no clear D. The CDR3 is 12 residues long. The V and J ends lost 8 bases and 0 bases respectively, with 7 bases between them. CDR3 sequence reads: CASGRMNTEAFF. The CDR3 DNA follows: TGTGCCAGCGGCAGGATGAACACTGAAGCTTTCTTT.

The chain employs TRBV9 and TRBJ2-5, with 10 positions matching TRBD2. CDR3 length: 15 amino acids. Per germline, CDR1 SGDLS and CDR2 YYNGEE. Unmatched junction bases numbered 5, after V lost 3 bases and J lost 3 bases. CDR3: CASSAAGGPEETQYF. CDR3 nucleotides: TGTGCCAGCAGCGCAGCGGGGGGGCCGGAAGAGACCCAGTACTTC.

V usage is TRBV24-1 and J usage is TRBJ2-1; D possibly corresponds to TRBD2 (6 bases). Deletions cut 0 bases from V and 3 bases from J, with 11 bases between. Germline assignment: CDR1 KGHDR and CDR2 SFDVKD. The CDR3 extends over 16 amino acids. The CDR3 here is CATSDLPPGDYNEQFF. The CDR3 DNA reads TGTGCCACCAGTGATTTGCCCCCGGGGGACTACAATGAGCAGTTCTTC.

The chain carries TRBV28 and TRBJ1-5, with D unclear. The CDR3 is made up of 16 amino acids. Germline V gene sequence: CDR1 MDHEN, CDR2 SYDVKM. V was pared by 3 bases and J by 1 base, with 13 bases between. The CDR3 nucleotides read TGTGCCAGCAGTTTCGCGGCTACCCCGAGCAATCAGCCCCAGCATTTT. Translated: CASSFAATPSNQPQHF.